This T cell receptor beta chain derives from a study of cytomegalovirus exposure and HLA in healthy donors. Looking at the study overall: A later analysis reported the same platform for the roughly 120 validation repertoires and the approximately 640 first-cohort repertoires.

Findings and caveats of the study: Both high specificity and high sensitivity reportedly marked the classifier's diagnosis of cytomegalovirus status.

The ends were cut back, 4 bases at V and 7 bases at J, with 17 bases in the middle. The CDR3 is 16 residues long. The V gene's germline CDR1 is KGHSY and CDR2 FQNENV. Notes on this clone: The antigen remains undetermined.

Produced via immunoSEQ multiplex PCR; TCRdb's table is partial and in-frame only. This table has 76,000 or so clones, approximately 93% appearing once. Material for sequencing was PBMCs. This chain uses TRBV16 with TRBJ1-6; D not certain. The clonotype comes from a woman between 18 and 29 years old in good health and CMV-seropositive. CDR3 DNA sequence: TGTGCCAGCAGCCCCTTTTCGATCGCCGGGAATTCACCCCTCCACTTT. Translating it yields CASSPFSIAGNSPLHF.